This is a list of T cell receptor beta chains from one sample in a study of post-analysis software for immune sequencing data. TCRdb processed the PCR reads anew with MiXCR; each CDR3 protein has one entry. Of fewer than 850,000 distinct CDR3 sequences detected, around 27% appear once; the ten largest clones hold roughly 0.57%. Material for sequencing was blood. All receptors come from a girl aged 10-17 years with multiple sclerosis. CDR3s include the opening cysteine and the closing phenylalanine or tryptophan. A D gene is named only where the DNA matches it firmly. Size is stated for part of the rows, as once, few or many counts, or as a class when the clone is expanded.

j_call v_call clone_size d_call cdr3_aa cdr3_nt
TRBJ2-7 TRBV7-9 - - CVSSSTGTISYEQYF TGTGTCAGCAGCTCTACCGGGACAATATCCTACGAGCAGTACTTC
TRBJ1-2 TRBV2 few - CATLPDPTGGYTF TGTGCCACCCTGCCCGACCCTACGGGAGGCTACACCTTC
TRBJ2-1 TRBV28 - - CASSLRGPRAETQFF TGTGCCAGCAGTTTACGGGGACCCCGGGCGGAGACCCAGTTCTTC
TRBJ2-1 TRBV7-8 - TRBD2 CASSPHDRLAGVLFF TGTGCCAGCAGCCCTCACGACCGACTAGCGGGAGTATTATTCTTC
TRBJ2-3 TRBV9 few TRBD2 CASSPPRGGPNTDTQYF TGTGCCAGCAGCCCCCCCCGCGGGGGGCCGAACACAGATACGCAGTATTTT
TRBJ1-1 TRBV2 - - CASTLVGGALTEAFF TGTGCCAGCACATTGGTAGGGGGAGCTTTGACTGAAGCTTTCTTT
TRBJ2-3 TRBV20-1 - TRBD2 CSGVAGFSTDTQYF TGCAGCGGAGTAGCGGGATTTAGCACAGATACGCAGTATTTT
TRBJ2-1 TRBV20-1 few - CSVPRGASYNEQFF TGCAGTGTTCCACGGGGGGCATCCTACAATGAGCAGTTCTTC
TRBJ2-5 TRBV20-1 - - CSARDPPDPTPETQYF TGCAGTGCTAGAGATCCCCCCGATCCAACCCCGGAGACCCAGTACTTC
TRBJ2-7 TRBV6-1 few TRBD1 CASMGTGGYEQYF TGTGCCAGCATGGGGACAGGGGGATACGAGCAGTACTTC
TRBJ2-4 TRBV12-3/TRBV12-4 once - CTSSPLGGRAKNIQYF TGTACCAGCAGTCCTTTGGGGGGCCGGGCCAAAAACATTCAGTACTTC
TRBJ2-5 TRBV10-3 - - CAIRPAGGETQYF TGTGCCATCAGACCAGCGGGTGGTGAGACCCAGTACTTC
TRBJ2-7 TRBV6-1 - TRBD2 CASSGLAALYEQYF TGTGCCAGCAGTGGACTAGCGGCCCTCTACGAGCAGTACTTC
TRBJ2-2 TRBV24-1 - - CATSDLRRTGELFF TGTGCCACCAGTGATCTTCGCAGGACCGGGGAGCTGTTTTTT
TRBJ2-2 TRBV25-1 once - CASSEWGQNTGELFF TGTGCCAGCAGTGAATGGGGACAAAACACCGGGGAGCTGTTTTTT
TRBJ2-1 TRBV7-2 - TRBD1 CASSHRGTTLYNEQFF TGTGCCAGCAGCCACAGGGGAACGACCCTCTACAATGAGCAGTTCTTC
TRBJ2-1 TRBV12-3/TRBV12-4 - TRBD2 CASSTRTSGSNEQFF TGTGCCAGCAGTACCAGGACTAGCGGGAGCAATGAGCAGTTCTTC
TRBJ2-1 TRBV12-3/TRBV12-4 - - CASSFLRGTSSYNEQFF TGTGCCAGCAGTTTCTTGCGTGGGACGAGCTCCTACAATGAGCAGTTCTTC
TRBJ2-7 TRBV29-1 few - CSVVVRARGERYF TGCAGCGTTGTAGTACGGGCCAGGGGTGAGCGGTACTTC
TRBJ2-1 TRBV7-9 - - CASSLALGEFNEQFF TGTGCCAGCAGCTTAGCGCTGGGGGAATTCAATGAGCAGTTCTTC
TRBJ2-7 TRBV20-1 few - CSAARYPGPAYEQYF TGCAGTGCTGCCCGATATCCCGGGCCAGCCTACGAGCAGTACTTC
TRBJ2-1 TRBV2 few TRBD1 CASSDDEGTGDDEQFF TGTGCCAGCAGTGACGACGAGGGGACAGGGGATGATGAGCAGTTCTTC